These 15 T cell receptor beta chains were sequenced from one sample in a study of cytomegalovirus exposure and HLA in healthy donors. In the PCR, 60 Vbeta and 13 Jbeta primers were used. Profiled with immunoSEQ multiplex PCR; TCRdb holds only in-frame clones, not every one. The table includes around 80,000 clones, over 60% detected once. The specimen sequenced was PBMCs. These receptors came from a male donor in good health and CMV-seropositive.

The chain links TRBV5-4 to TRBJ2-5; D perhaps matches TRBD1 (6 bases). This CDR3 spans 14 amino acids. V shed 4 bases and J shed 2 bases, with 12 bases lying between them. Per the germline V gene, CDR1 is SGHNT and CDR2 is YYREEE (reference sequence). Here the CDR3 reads CASSPGHPQETQYF. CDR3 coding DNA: TGTGCCAGCAGCCCGGGACACCCTCAAGAGACCCAGTACTTC.

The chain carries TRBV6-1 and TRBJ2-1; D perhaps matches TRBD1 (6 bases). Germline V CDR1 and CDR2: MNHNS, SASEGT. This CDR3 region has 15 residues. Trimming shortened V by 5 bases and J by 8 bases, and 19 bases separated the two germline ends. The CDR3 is CASSKRGGTVDEQFF. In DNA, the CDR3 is TGTGCCAGCAGTAAACGAGGGGGAACTGTGGATGAGCAGTTCTTC.

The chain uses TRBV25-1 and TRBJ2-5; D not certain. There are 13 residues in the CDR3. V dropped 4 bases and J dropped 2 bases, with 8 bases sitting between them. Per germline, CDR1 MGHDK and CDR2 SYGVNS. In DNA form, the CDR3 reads TGTGCCAGCAGTGGACTGCTACAAGAGACCCAGTACTTC. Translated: CASSGLLQETQYF.

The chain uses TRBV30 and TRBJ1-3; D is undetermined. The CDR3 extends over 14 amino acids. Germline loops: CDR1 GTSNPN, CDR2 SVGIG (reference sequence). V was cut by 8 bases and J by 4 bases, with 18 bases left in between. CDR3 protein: CAHHAGQRGNTIYF. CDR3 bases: TGTGCCCACCACGCAGGCCAAAGGGGAAACACCATATATTTT.

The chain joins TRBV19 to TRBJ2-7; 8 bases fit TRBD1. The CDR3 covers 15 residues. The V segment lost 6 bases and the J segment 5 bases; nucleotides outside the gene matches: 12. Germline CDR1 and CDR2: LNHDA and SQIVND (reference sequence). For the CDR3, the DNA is TGTGCCAGTAGCCCTTTAGGGACAGGACAGGACGAGCAGTACTTC. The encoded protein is CASSPLGTGQDEQYF.

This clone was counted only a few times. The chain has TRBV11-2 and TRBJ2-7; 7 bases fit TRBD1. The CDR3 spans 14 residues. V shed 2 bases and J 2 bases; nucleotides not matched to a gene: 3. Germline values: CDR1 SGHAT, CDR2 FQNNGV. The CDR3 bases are TGTGCCAGCAGCTTAACAGGGGACCCCTACGAGCAGTACTTC. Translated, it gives CASSLTGDPYEQYF.

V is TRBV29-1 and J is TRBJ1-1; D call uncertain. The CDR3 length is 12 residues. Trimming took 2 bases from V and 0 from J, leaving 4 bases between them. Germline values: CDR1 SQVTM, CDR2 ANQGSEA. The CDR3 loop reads CSVEKLNTEAFF. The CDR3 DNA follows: TGCAGCGTTGAAAAGCTGAACACTGAAGCTTTCTTT.

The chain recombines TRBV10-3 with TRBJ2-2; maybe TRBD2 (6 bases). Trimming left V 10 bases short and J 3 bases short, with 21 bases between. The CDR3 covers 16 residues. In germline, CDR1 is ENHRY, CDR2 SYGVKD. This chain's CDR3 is CATLSRTGEYTGELFF. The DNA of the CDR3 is TGTGCCACACTTTCACGAACGGGGGAATACACCGGGGAGCTGTTTTTT.

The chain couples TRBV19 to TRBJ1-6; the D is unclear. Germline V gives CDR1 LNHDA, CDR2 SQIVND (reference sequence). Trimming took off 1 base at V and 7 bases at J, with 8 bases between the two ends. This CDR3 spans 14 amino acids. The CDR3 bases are TGTGCCAGTAGTATAGCCGTCCAGAATTCACCCCTCCACTTT. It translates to CASSIAVQNSPLHF. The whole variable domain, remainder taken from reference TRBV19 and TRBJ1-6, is DGGITQSPKYLFRKEGQNVTLSCEQNLNHDAMYWYRQDPGQGLRLIYYSQIVNDFQKGDIAEGYSVSREKKESFPLTVTSAQKNPTAFYLCASSIAVQNSPLHFGNGTRLTVT.

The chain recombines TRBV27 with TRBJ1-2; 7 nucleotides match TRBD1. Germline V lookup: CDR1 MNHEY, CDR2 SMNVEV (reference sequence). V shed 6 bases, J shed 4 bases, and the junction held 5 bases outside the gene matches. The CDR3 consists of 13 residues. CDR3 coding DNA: TGTGCCAGCAGACAGGGGACTTTCTATGGCTACACCTTC. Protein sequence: CASRQGTFYGYTF.

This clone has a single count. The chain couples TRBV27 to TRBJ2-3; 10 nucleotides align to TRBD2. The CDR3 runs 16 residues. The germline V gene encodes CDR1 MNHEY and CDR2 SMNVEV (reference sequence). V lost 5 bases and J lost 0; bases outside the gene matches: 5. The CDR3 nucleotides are TGTGCCAGCAGTCCCCCGACTAGCGGGAGCACAGATACGCAGTATTTT. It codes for CASSPPTSGSTDTQYF.

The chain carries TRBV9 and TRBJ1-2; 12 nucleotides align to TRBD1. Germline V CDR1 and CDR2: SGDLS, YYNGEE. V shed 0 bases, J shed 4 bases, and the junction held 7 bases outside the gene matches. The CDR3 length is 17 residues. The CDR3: CASSVGGTGGAGYGYTF. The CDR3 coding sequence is TGTGCCAGCAGCGTAGGGGGGACAGGGGGCGCTGGCTATGGCTACACCTTC.

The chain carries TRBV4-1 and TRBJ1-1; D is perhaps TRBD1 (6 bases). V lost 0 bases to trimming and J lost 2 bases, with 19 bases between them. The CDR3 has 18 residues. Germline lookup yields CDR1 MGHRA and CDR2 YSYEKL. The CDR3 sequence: CASSQDQLAPGVNTEAFF. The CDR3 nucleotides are TGCGCCAGCAGCCAAGATCAGCTTGCGCCAGGGGTCAACACTGAAGCTTTCTTT.

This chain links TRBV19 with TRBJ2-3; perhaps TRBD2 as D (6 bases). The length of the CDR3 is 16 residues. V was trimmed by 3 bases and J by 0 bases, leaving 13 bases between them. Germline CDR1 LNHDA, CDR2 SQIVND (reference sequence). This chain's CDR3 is CASSMLGGGSTDTQYF. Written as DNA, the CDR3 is TGTGCCAGTAGTATGTTGGGGGGAGGAAGCACAGATACGCAGTATTTT.

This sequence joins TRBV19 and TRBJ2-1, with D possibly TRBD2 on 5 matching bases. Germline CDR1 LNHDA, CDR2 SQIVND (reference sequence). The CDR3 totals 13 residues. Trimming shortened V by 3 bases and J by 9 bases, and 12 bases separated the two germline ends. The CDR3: CASSITSFLEQFF. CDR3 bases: TGTGCCAGTAGTATCACTAGTTTCCTTGAGCAGTTCTTC.